These 10 T cell receptor beta chains were sequenced from one sample in a study of PD-L1 blockade in urothelial cancer. This sample's time point: peripheral blood 6 weeks after treatment start. The table came from immunoSEQ multiplex PCR; TCRdb's copy has only in-frame clones and leaves some out. The sample lists 50,000 or so clones, 86% occurring once. This specimen consisted of PBMCs, obtained around atezolizumab (anti-PD-L1) treatment. These receptors all come from a man aged 60 to 69 with urothelial cancer.

The chain couples TRBV5-1 to TRBJ2-1; a possible D gene is TRBD2 (5 bases). Trimming took 3 bases from V and 8 from J, leaving 9 bases between them. CDR1 SGHRS and CDR2 YFSETQ come from the germline V gene. The CDR3 loop spans 12 amino acids. Here the CDR3 reads CASSSGSYEQFF. The CDR3 DNA reads TGCGCCAGCAGCTCGGGGTCCTATGAGCAGTTCTTC.

The CDR3 here is CASSQVGRGNTEAFF. The CDR3, as DNA: TGCGCCAGCAGCCAAGTGGGGAGGGGGAACACTGAAGCTTTCTTT. This chain joins TRBV4-3 and TRBJ1-1; D might be TRBD1 (5 bases). CDR3 length: 15 amino acids. From germline, CDR1 is LGHNA and CDR2 YSLEER. The V end lost 1 base, the J end lost 1 base, and 10 bases lay between the germline ends.

The chain joins TRBV5-1 to TRBJ2-7; 11 bases match TRBD1. The CDR3 extends over 14 amino acids. Germline CDR1 SGHRS, CDR2 YFSETQ. V lost 3 bases to trimming and J lost 3 bases; unmatched junction nucleotides: 2. The CDR3 loop is CASSWTGGGYEQYF. The CDR3 nucleotides are TGCGCCAGCAGCTGGACAGGGGGCGGCTACGAGCAGTACTTC. Full variable domain (outside the CDR3, taken from reference TRBV5-1 and TRBJ2-7): KAGVTQTPRYLIKTRGQQVTLSCSPISGHRSVSWYQQTPGQGLQFLFEYFSETQRNKGNFPGRFSGRQFSNSRSEMNVSTLELGDSALYLCASSWTGGGYEQYFGPGTRLTVT.

This sequence joins TRBV7-3 and TRBJ2-6, with D perhaps matching TRBD1 (6 bases). The CDR3 loop spans 18 amino acids. CDR1 is SGHTA and CDR2 is FQGTGA in the germline V gene. The V gene lost 4 bases and the J gene lost 0 bases, with 16 bases spanning the gap. The CDR3 loop is CASSYPTGHHSGANVLTF. Here the CDR3 DNA reads TGTGCCAGCAGCTATCCGACAGGCCACCACTCTGGGGCCAACGTCCTGACTTTC.

V gene TRBV13 combines with J gene TRBJ2-7, with D unclear. Germline lookup yields CDR1 PRHDT and CDR2 FYEKMQ (reference sequence). Deletions cut 3 bases from V and 1 base from J, with 7 bases between. This CDR3 region has 13 residues. CDR3 residues: CASSFGGSYEQYF. The CDR3, as DNA: TGTGCCAGCAGCTTCGGCGGATCCTACGAGCAGTACTTC.

The rearrangement joins TRBV4-1 to TRBJ2-3; D gene unclear. Germline CDR1 is MGHRA and CDR2 is YSYEKL. Trimming pared 0 bases from V and 0 bases from J, leaving 7 bases between. This CDR3 has 15 residues. The CDR3 DNA is TGCGCCAGCAGCCAAGAACTACCAAGCACAGATACGCAGTATTTT. Its protein is CASSQELPSTDTQYF.

The chain has TRBV2 and TRBJ1-5, with D unresolved. There are 14 residues in the CDR3. CDR1 and CDR2 from the germline V gene are SNHLY and FYNNEI. V lost 7 bases, J lost 0 bases, and 10 bases lay in between. CDR3 sequence reads: CASTRRNSNQPQHF. CDR3 sequence (DNA): TGTGCCAGCACGCGCAGGAATAGCAATCAGCCCCAGCATTTT.

This sequence joins TRBV10-1 and TRBJ1-2; 8 bases are shared with TRBD1. V lost 0 bases and J lost 6; bases outside the gene matches: 18. This CDR3 spans 19 amino acids. Germline V gives CDR1 WNHNN, CDR2 SYGVQD (reference sequence). CDR3 DNA: TGCGCCAGCAGTGAGTCCTACAGGGGGAGCCCTGTCTATAGAAATGGCTACACCTTC. It specifies CASSESYRGSPVYRNGYTF.

This chain links TRBV10-3 with TRBJ1-1, with unresolved D. V lost 4 bases, J lost 3 bases, and 9 bases lay in between. Germline CDR1 is ENHRY and CDR2 is SYGVKD. CDR3 length: 13 residues. The CDR3 spells CAISVKRDTEAFF. Written as DNA, the CDR3 is TGTGCCATCAGTGTTAAGAGGGACACTGAAGCTTTCTTT.

This chain joins TRBV6-5 and TRBJ2-4; 7 bases map to TRBD1. The ends lost 6 bases at V and 0 bases at J; junction bases unmatched: 5. Germline V lookup: CDR1 MNHEY, CDR2 SVGAGI. This CDR3 is 15 amino acids long. CDR3: CASSPRTGAKNIQYF. The CDR3 DNA reads TGTGCCAGCAGCCCCAGGACAGGAGCCAAAAACATTCAGTACTTC.